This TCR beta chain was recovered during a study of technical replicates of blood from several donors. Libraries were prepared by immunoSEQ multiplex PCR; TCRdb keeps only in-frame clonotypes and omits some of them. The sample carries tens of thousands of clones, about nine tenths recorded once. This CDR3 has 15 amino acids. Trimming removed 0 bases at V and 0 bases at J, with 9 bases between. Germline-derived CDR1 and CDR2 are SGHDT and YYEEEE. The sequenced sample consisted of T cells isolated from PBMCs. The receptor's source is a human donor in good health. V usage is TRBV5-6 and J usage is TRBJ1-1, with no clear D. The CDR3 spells CASSLGARMNTEAFF. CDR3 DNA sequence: TGTGCCAGCAGCTTGGGGGCACGGATGAACACTGAAGCTTTCTTT.